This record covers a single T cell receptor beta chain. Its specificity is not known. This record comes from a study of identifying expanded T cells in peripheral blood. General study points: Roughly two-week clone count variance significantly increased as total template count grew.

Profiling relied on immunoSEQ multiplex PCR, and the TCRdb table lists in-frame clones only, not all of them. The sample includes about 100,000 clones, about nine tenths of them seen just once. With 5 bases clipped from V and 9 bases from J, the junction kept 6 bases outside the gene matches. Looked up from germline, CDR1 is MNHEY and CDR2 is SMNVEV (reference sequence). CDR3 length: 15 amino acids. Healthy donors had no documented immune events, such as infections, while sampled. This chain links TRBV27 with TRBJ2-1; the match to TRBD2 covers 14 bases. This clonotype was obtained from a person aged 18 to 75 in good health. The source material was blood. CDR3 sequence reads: CASSPGTSGRSEQFF. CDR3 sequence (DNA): TGTGCCAGCAGTCCCGGGACTAGCGGGAGAAGTGAGCAGTTCTTC.